This TCR beta chain was recovered during a study of shared clonotypes between healthy human individuals (dated by TCRdb to about 2020). With regard to the full study: The cohort included three men and a couple of women between 18 and 49 years of age. For each donor, CD4 naive and CD4 memory were each given three plates, CD8 naive was given two plates, and CD8 memory was given one plate. Blood TCR repertoires of five healthy adults were deeply sequenced to estimate repertoire size and the extent of clonotype sharing between individuals. To increase sequencing depth and limit assay-specific biases, different laboratories used diverse techniques to prepare libraries and sequence TCR repertoires. Per donor, leukapheresis produced somewhere between about 0.94 and 9 billion PBMCs. What the work shows at the level of the full study, not this receptor alone: Rarefaction of sorted-subset datasets indicated incomplete sequencing despite the large sequencing depth. Based on pairwise subsampling, the degree of clonotype sharing among donors was expected to be affected by sequencing depth. Naive subsets generally had larger estimated clonotype richness than memory subsets did. Compared with non-shared clonotypes, the clonotypes found in all four sorted-subset donors had higher generation probabilities. When a handful of donors were compared, the shared fraction of clonotypes was about 5% for naive CD4, 3.5% to 4% for naive CD8, 2% to 2.5% for memory CD4, and around 0.37% for memory CD8. Sampling was restricted to blood, and TCR repertoires in tissue are likely to differ from TCR repertoires in blood. The small number of donors limited the genetic and exposure-history diversity represented.

TCR CDR3 regions were amplified from genomic DNA by multiplex PCR using the deep immunoSEQ assay. Extracted genomic DNA from each cell subset was distributed evenly across all wells of several immunoSEQ 96-well plates, and each plate was treated as a replicate. Each replicate PCR for sorted subsets received around 200 ng genomic DNA, equal to roughly 30,000 T cell genomes. The purified libraries were quantified using a Qubit 3.0 fluorometer, sized with a Bioanalyzer 2100, and then quantified again using the KAPA Library Quantification kit. Each immunoSEQ 96-well plate was sequenced on its own single-read 150-cycle Illumina NextSeq 550 flow cell. Per the authors' processing: Because the immunoSEQ output held only junctional sequences and lacked quality scores, the filtering could not match the filtering applied to full-length reads. Sequences were annotated with PyIR, a Python wrapper for IgBLAST v1.9, and V/J genes and CDR3 were assigned using IMGT germline references. Reads were filtered out if the reads had weak V/J assignments (E-value above 1e-6), no CDR3, stop codons, out-of-frame junctions, or ambiguous translated residues. A V3J clonotype was defined by an identical inferred V gene, J gene, and CDR3 amino acid sequence. Percentage overlap between repertoires was computed as shared unique clonotypes divided by the size of the smaller repertoire. RTK rarefaction, the Chao1 estimator, and Recon v2.1 estimates of unobserved clonotypes were used to assess repertoire richness. For all TCRbeta clonotypes obtained by the gDNA method from a handful of donors, generation probabilities were computed with OLGA. The immuneACCESS repertoire file appears here via TCRdb, limited to in-frame rearrangements. These files lack a portion of the clones; in checked studies, under half of the deficit traces to unresolved V genes, and the cause of the others is not known. V and J calls and clone size are as listed in that table; D and trimming were resolved from the DNA. Present in this sample are 2.3 million or so clones, more than 85% of which were seen just once. Together, the top ten hold under 0.45% of the sample.

Worth noting for this clone: Its cognate antigen has yet to be identified. Base qualities were left out, and no much larger clone turns up one base away.

The donors were healthy, HIV-negative adults with no recently reported acute infections or vaccinations. Every donor was a Caucasian adult residing in Nashville, Tennessee, USA. CD4+ T cells were enriched by magnetic negative selection, after which naive cells were positively selected on CD45RA and the negative fraction was taken as the memory subset. Blood was obtained by leukapheresis, after which PBMCs were separated by Ficoll-Histopaque density gradient centrifugation and cryopreserved in liquid nitrogen vapor phase. Analytical flow cytometry was used to check the purity and quantity of every magnetically sorted T cell population. Genomic DNA was isolated from each sorted fraction and quantified by UV absorbance on a Nanodrop 2000c. The germline ends are 14 bases apart after V is trimmed by 10 bases and J by 0 bases. CDR1 and CDR2 were assigned from the germline V gene as MDHEN and SYDVKM. From the cysteine up to the phenylalanine, the CDR3 has a length of 14 residues. The sequence is cut down to CDR3 DNA, 42 bases in frame from base 1.

Sequenced input: naive CD4+ T cells from PBMCs. The cell subset or site label, read with the paper, signifies: CD45RA+ positively selected. This clonotype was obtained from a young man in good health. Some clones in this sample may be carry-over from other donors' samples. In this chain, TRBV28 is recombined with TRBJ2-3; no confident D gene assignment can be made. At the DNA level, the sequence is TGTGCCACCTTGGACCCATCCAGCACAGATACGCAGTATTTT. It translates as CATLDPSSTDTQYF. Here the CDR3 is joined to the reference TRBV28 and TRBJ2-3 genes, and the full variable domain is: DVKVTQSSRYLVKRTGEKVFLECVQDMDHENMFWYRQDPGLGLRLIYFSYDVKMKEKGDIPEGYSVSREKKERFSLILESASTNQTSMYLCATLDPSSTDTQYFGPGTRLTVL.